Following are 13 T cell receptor beta chains from one sample sequenced in a study of beta chain features in type 1 diabetes. Reverse transcription of all isolated RNA meant that expressed TCRB transcripts were sequenced. Repertoires were generated with immunoSEQ multiplex PCR, while TCRdb's copy carries only in-frame clones and drops some. This sample has roughly 300,000 clones; less than 10% occur once, and the top ten carry 0.44%. Sequencing was carried out using central memory CD4+ T cells from blood. The receptors derive from a woman younger than 35 in good health.

In this sample, this clone turned up a few times. This chain uses TRBV18 with TRBJ2-1; D gene unclear. Trimming stripped 3 bases from V and 8 bases from J, with 8 bases between. The CDR3 consists of 12 residues. The germline V gene has CDR1 KGHSH and CDR2 LQKENI. CDR3 DNA sequence: TGTGCCAGCTCACCGTACGTCGATGAGCAGTTCTTC. Encoded protein: CASSPYVDEQFF. Based on the CDR3 plus reference TRBV18 and TRBJ2-1, the full variable domain is NAGVMQNPRHLVRRRGQEARLRCSPMKGHSHVYWYRQLPEEGLKFMVYLQKENIIDESGMPKERFSAEFPKEGPSILRIQQVVRGDSAAYFCASSPYVDEQFFGPGTRLTVL.

In its sample, this clone was seen a few times. This sequence joins TRBV7-9 and TRBJ2-3; D gene ambiguous. V lost 2 bases to trimming and J lost 1 base, with 10 bases between them. CDR1 and CDR2 from the germline V gene are SEHNR and FQNEAQ (reference sequence). This CDR3 contains 15 residues. The CDR3 protein is CASSLYGSRTDTQYF. The CDR3 DNA sequence: TGTGCCAGCAGCTTATACGGTTCTCGCACAGATACGCAGTATTTT. Full variable domain (missing parts from reference TRBV7-9 and TRBJ2-3): DTGVSQNPRHKITKRGQNVTFRCDPISEHNRLYWYRQTLGQGPEFLTYFQNEAQLEKSRLLSDRFSAERPKGSFSTLEIQRTEQGDSAMYLCASSLYGSRTDTQYFGPGTRLTVL.

This clone was counted many times. As DNA, the CDR3 is TGTGCCTACGTAATAGGGGGCTTTACAGATACGCAGTATTTT. It is translated as CAYVIGGFTDTQYF. The chain recombines TRBV21-1 with TRBJ2-3; TRBD1, the D gene given by the table, was not confirmed from the DNA. TRBV21-1 is noted as a pseudogene. The CDR3 totals 14 residues.

This clone was picked up a small number of times. A read error likely explains this, since a far larger clone differs by one base. As DNA, the CDR3 is TGTGCCAGCAAGAGGGAGCCAACCGACACCGGGGAGCTGTTTTTT. Its protein product is CASKREPTDTGELFF. The rearrangement joins TRBV2 to TRBJ2-2; D may be TRBD2 (5 bases). This CDR3 has 15 amino acids. V was shortened by 7 bases and J by 3 bases, with 15 bases between the two germline ends. CDR1 is SNHLY, CDR2 FYNNEI, per germline. Together with reference TRBV2 and TRBJ2-2, the CDR3 gives the full variable domain: EPEVTQTPSHQVTQMGQEVILRCVPISNHLYFYWYRQILGQKVEFLVSFYNNEISEKSEIFDDQFSVERPDGSNFTLKIRSTKLEDSAMYFCASKREPTDTGELFFGEGSRLTVL.

This clone was observed a handful of times. This chain links TRBV7-2 with TRBJ2-7, with 9 bases aligning to TRBD2. The length of the CDR3 is 14 residues. The V gene end was trimmed by 3 bases and the J gene end by 6 bases; junction bases not matched to a gene: 6. From germline, CDR1 is SGHTA and CDR2 FQGNSA. CDR3 sequence: CASSLVAGVAEQYF. In DNA form, the CDR3 reads TGTGCCAGCAGCTTGGTAGCGGGAGTAGCCGAGCAGTACTTC.

This clone has a handful of counts. The chain links TRBV4-2 to TRBJ2-2; TRBD1 or TRBD2 may be the D gene (5 bases each). Germline V CDR1 and CDR2: LGHNA, YNFKEQ. This CDR3 has 16 amino acids. V was shortened by 1 base and J by 6 bases, with 15 bases between the two germline ends. This CDR3 is CASSQGGGGMAGELFF. Written as DNA, the CDR3 is TGTGCCAGCAGCCAAGGGGGCGGAGGTATGGCCGGGGAGCTGTTTTTT.

This clone has more than one count but fewer than ten. The genes are TRBV7-2 and TRBJ2-3; D possibly corresponds to TRBD2 (6 bases). Germline-derived CDR1 and CDR2 are SGHTA and FQGNSA. V was cut by 4 bases and J by 6 bases, with 8 bases left in between. The CDR3 length is 12 residues. The CDR3 sequence is CASSYGGDTQYF. The CDR3 DNA sequence: TGTGCCAGCAGCTATGGGGGGGATACGCAGTATTTT.

This chain uses TRBV18 with TRBJ2-5; 12 bases are a match to TRBD2. The germline CDR1 and CDR2 sequences are KGHSH and LQKENI. The ends lost 4 bases at V and 1 base at J; junction bases unmatched: 10. The CDR3 totals 18 residues. The CDR3 loop reads CASSRAGLAGGAQETQYF. CDR3 nucleotides: TGTGCCAGCTCACGCGCGGGACTAGCGGGCGGGGCCCAAGAGACCCAGTACTTC.

The rearrangement uses TRBV7-9 and TRBJ2-7; the D is unclear. From germline, CDR1 is SEHNR and CDR2 FQNEAQ (reference sequence). V lost 2 bases to trimming and J lost 1 base, with 6 bases between them. This CDR3 has 13 amino acids. The CDR3 region has the DNA TGTGCCAGCAGCTTATGGCAGTCCTACGAGCAGTACTTC. The encoded protein is CASSLWQSYEQYF.

This chain uses TRBV6-6 with TRBJ1-1; D possibly corresponds to TRBD1 (5 bases). Germline CDR1 and CDR2: MNHNY and SVGAGI (reference sequence). Trimming pared 5 bases from V and 6 bases from J, leaving 13 bases between. The CDR3 covers 13 residues. CDR3 protein: CASSRLDNPEAFF. The CDR3 DNA sequence: TGTGCCAGCAGTCGTTTGGACAATCCTGAAGCTTTCTTT.

The genes are TRBV9 and TRBJ2-5; no definite D call. The CDR3 loop spans 15 amino acids. The germline V gene encodes CDR1 SGDLS and CDR2 YYNGEE. Trimming took 0 bases from V and 2 from J, leaving 11 bases between them. CDR3 region: CASSVGQSPQETQYF. In DNA, the CDR3 is TGTGCCAGCAGCGTAGGTCAGTCTCCTCAAGAGACCCAGTACTTC. Variable domain in full (rest from reference TRBV9 and TRBJ2-5): DSGVTQTPKHLITATGQRVTLRCSPRSGDLSVYWYQQSLDQGLQFLIQYYNGEERAKGNILERFSAQQFPDLHSELNLSSLELGDSALYFCASSVGQSPQETQYFGPGTRLLVL.

V is TRBV15 and J is TRBJ2-7; D gene unclear. CDR1 and CDR2 from the germline V gene are LNHNV and YYDKDF (reference sequence). The CDR3 totals 14 residues. V was clipped by 1 base and J by 3 bases, with 10 bases between them. CDR3 nucleotide sequence: TGTGCCACCAGCAGAGGCCTTGGGCTCTACGAGCAGTACTTC. Encoded protein: CATSRGLGLYEQYF.

This clone has only a few counts. The gene calls are TRBV15 and TRBJ2-5; D is perhaps TRBD2 (6 bases). This CDR3 comprises 15 residues. Germline V gene lookup returns CDR1 LNHNV and CDR2 YYDKDF (reference sequence). V lost 3 bases, J lost 2 bases, and 13 bases lay in between. The CDR3 region is CATSRQRAQQETQYF. Here the CDR3 DNA reads TGTGCCACCAGCAGGCAGCGGGCCCAGCAAGAGACCCAGTACTTC.